This TCR beta chain was retrieved from a study of early T cells in non-severe SARS-CoV-2 infection. Study-level points and caveats: Matching results from VDJdb favored anti-spike CD8 responses, leaving private and CD4 specificities undetected.

Unique molecular identifier tags were affixed to discrete cDNA molecules. TCRdb reprocessed the 5' RACE reads via MiXCR and lists one record per CDR3 protein. The data contain under 85,000 distinct CDR3 sequences, approximately 12% of them singletons. Remarks on this clonotype: What it binds is not known.

Sequenced: whole blood. This receptor was taken from an adult who was a healthcare worker with PCR-confirmed SARS-CoV-2 infection or an uninfected control (not recorded which).

The CDR3 DNA reads as TGTGCCAGCAGTGAAGGGCTAGCGGGAGGGCCAGATACGCAGTATTTT. This translates into CASSEGLAGGPDTQYF. This chain uses TRBV2 with TRBJ2-3; 12 nucleotides match TRBD2. The CDR3 extends over 16 amino acids. Germline-derived CDR1 and CDR2 are SNHLY and FYNNEI. V lost 1 base to trimming and J lost 4 bases; unmatched junction nucleotides: 3.